This TCR beta chain was captured in a study of regulatory T cells in long-lasting Graves disease. CDR3 length equals 18 residues. J was trimmed by 1 base and V by 3 bases; bases with no gene match: 12. Indicated time point: persistent/refractory GD, antithyroid drugs over 5 years with positive TRAb. Generation of the TCR library employed RNA extracted from PBMCs. Construction of the TCR beta libraries employed iRepertoire HTBI primers in conjunction with Arm-PCR of CDR3 regions. TCRdb passed the multiplex PCR reads through MiXCR, listing each CDR3 protein once. Of about 470,000 distinct CDR3 sequences listed, about a fifth are singletons.

The sequencing used peripheral blood mononuclear cells (PBMCs), collected when the disease was refractory, from a patient treated with antithyroid drugs. The chain uses TRBV12-3 or TRBV12-4 and TRBJ2-4, with TRBD1 matching 7 bases. The sequence was obtained from a female donor with Graves disease. The CDR3 is CASSFRGLGTEAKNIQYF. CDR3 coding DNA: TGTGCCAGCAGTTTTAGGGGCCTTGGGACAGAGGCCAAAAACATTCAGTACTTC.